This entry is about one T cell receptor (beta chain). These data are taken from a study of blood T cell repertoires in COVID-19. Looking at the study overall: There were acute and convalescent COVID-19 samples, and they came from the United States, Italy and Spain.

Data came from immunoSEQ multiplex PCR; TCRdb stores just in-frame clones and leaves some out. The table shows approximately 100,000 clones, with roughly 85% occurring only once. This receptor was taken from a human donor in a cohort sampled during active COVID-19. The sequenced material came from peripheral blood.

The CDR3 protein is CASSRVQETQYF. CDR3 nucleotide sequence: TGTGCCAGCAGCAGGGTCCAAGAGACCCAGTACTTC. V and J are TRBV12-3 or TRBV12-4 and TRBJ2-5, with a possible D match to TRBD1 (5 bases). V lost 6 bases, J lost 1 base, and 6 bases lay in between. The CDR3 has 12 amino acids.